The 31 T cell receptor beta chains below all came from one sample that was sequenced in a study of T cells in tuberculosis (dated by TCRdb to the late 2010s). Library prep was done by the immunoSEQ multiplex PCR assay. TCRdb stores this immuneACCESS table with in-frame sequences only. Part of the clones is absent; in the studies checked, under half of the shortfall reflects unresolved V genes, and no reason is known for the rest. This sample gives over 25,000 clones in total; about 95% of them show up just once. The ten largest clones add up to around 2% of the sample. The sample taken for sequencing was PBMCs. The receptors originated from a donor between 5 and 29 years old with latent tuberculosis or without tuberculosis infection.

The chain employs TRBV15 and TRBJ1-2, with TRBD1 identical over 8 bases. The V and J ends lost 4 bases and 4 bases, in that order; junction bases with no gene match: 8. Germline CDR1 and CDR2: LNHNV and YYDKDF (reference sequence). The CDR3 spans 15 residues. The CDR3 nucleotides read TGTGCCACCAGCACCCCCCAGGGGGCAGGCTATGGCTACACCTTC. Protein sequence: CATSTPQGAGYGYTF.

V usage is TRBV7-9 and J usage is TRBJ1-5, with TRBD1 matching 10 bases. The V and J ends lost 5 bases and 4 bases, in that order; junction bases with no gene match: 11. The CDR3 runs to 17 residues. CDR1 SEHNR and CDR2 FQNEAQ come from the germline V gene (reference sequence). CDR3 bases: TGTGCCAGCAGCCCCGGTGGACAGGGGGTGAGGAATCAGCCCCAGCATTTT. It codes for CASSPGGQGVRNQPQHF. Filled out from reference TRBV7-9 and TRBJ1-5, the complete variable domain reads DTGVSQNPRHKITKRGQNVTFRCDPISEHNRLYWYRQTLGQGPEFLTYFQNEAQLEKSRLLSDRFSAERPKGSFSTLEIQRTEQGDSAMYLCASSPGGQGVRNQPQHFGDGTRLSIL.

The chain joins TRBV2 to TRBJ1-2; TRBD1 might be the D (6 bases). The CDR3 has 12 residues. Germline V gene lookup returns CDR1 SNHLY and CDR2 FYNNEI. V was shortened by 4 bases and J by 4 bases, with 7 bases between the two germline ends. CDR3 DNA sequence: TGTGCCAGCAGTGGGACAGTCTATGGCTACACCTTC. It yields the protein CASSGTVYGYTF.

V is TRBV29-1 and J is TRBJ2-7; TRBD2 agrees at 9 bases. The CDR3 loop spans 12 amino acids. Trimming cost V 7 bases and J 7 bases; bases outside gene matches: 8. CDR1 and CDR2 (germline): SQVTM, ANQGSEA. This chain's CDR3 is CSAGLAGREQYF. As DNA, the CDR3 is TGCAGCGCGGGACTAGCAGGTCGAGAGCAGTACTTC.

The chain employs TRBV18 and TRBJ2-3, with a tentative D call TRBD2 (5 bases). Per the germline V gene, CDR1 is KGHSH and CDR2 is LQKENI. V dropped 6 bases and J dropped 3 bases, with 16 bases sitting between them. The CDR3 totals 15 residues. CDR3 sequence (DNA): TGTGCCAGCTCGGATCGCGGGCATGCGACAGATACGCAGTATTTT. Protein sequence: CASSDRGHATDTQYF.

This chain links TRBV5-1 with TRBJ2-2; 10 nucleotides line up with TRBD2. Germline CDR1 and CDR2: SGHRS and YFSETQ. The CDR3 consists of 16 residues. Trimming at V came to 3 bases and at J to 7 bases, leaving 9 bases not matched to a gene. The CDR3 region has the DNA TGCGCCAGCAGCTGGACTCTAGCGGGAGATGGCGGGGAGCTGTTTTTT. Translation: CASSWTLAGDGGELFF.

The gene calls are TRBV19 and TRBJ1-1; no reliable D call. The germline CDR1 and CDR2 sequences are LNHDA and SQIVND (reference sequence). The CDR3 runs to 12 residues. V was shortened by 1 base and J by 6 bases, with 6 bases between the two germline ends. DNA for the CDR3: TGTGCCAGTAGTATAGGAGGCCCTGAAGCTTTCTTT. Amino acids: CASSIGGPEAFF.

The chain recombines TRBV18 with TRBJ2-6; 7 nucleotides agree with TRBD1. Germline V gene sequence: CDR1 KGHSH, CDR2 LQKENI. The CDR3 is 19 amino acids. V shed 3 bases, J shed 0 bases, and the junction held 11 bases outside the gene matches. The CDR3 protein is CASSPQRTGYYSGANVLTF. CDR3 DNA: TGTGCCAGCTCACCGCAGCGGACAGGTTATTACTCTGGGGCCAACGTCCTGACTTTC.

This rearrangement joins TRBV5-3 to TRBJ1-3; TRBD1 matches 8 bases. TRBV5-3 is reported as an ORF; its role is uncertain. V lost 4 bases, J lost 4 bases, and 7 bases stayed unmatched. This CDR3 is built from 15 residues. The CDR3 bases are TGTGCCAGAAGCGTAAGACAGGGGAAGGGAAACACCATATATTTT. Protein: CARSVRQGKGNTIYF.

The V and J genes are TRBV27 and TRBJ1-5; D remains ambiguous. Trimming pared 0 bases from V and 6 bases from J, leaving 9 bases between. The CDR3 covers 14 residues. The V gene's germline CDR1 is MNHEY and CDR2 SMNVEV (reference sequence). The CDR3 DNA sequence: TGTGCCAGCAGTTTATCAGAGTACGGTCAGCCCCAGCATTTT. Protein product: CASSLSEYGQPQHF.

The rearrangement links TRBV4-1 to TRBJ2-5; perhaps TRBD1 as D (5 bases). The assigned J gene may be wrong: the sequence end matches TRBJ2-7 better. The CDR3 is made up of 15 amino acids. Germline CDR1 and CDR2: MGHRA and YSYEKL. CDR3 sequence: CASSQVGDSTYEQYF. CDR3 DNA: TGCGCCAGCAGCCAAGTAGGTGACAGTACCTACGAGCAGTACTTC.

This rearrangement joins TRBV18 to TRBJ1-2; 7 bases line up with TRBD1. Germline-derived CDR1 and CDR2 are KGHSH and LQKENI. After removal of 3 bases from V and 6 bases from J, the junction contained 4 bases not matched to a gene. There are 13 residues in the CDR3. The CDR3: CASSPDRDNGYTF. The CDR3, as DNA: TGTGCCAGCTCACCCGACAGGGATAATGGCTACACCTTC.

The chain is built from TRBV14 and TRBJ1-1, with D perhaps matching TRBD1 (6 bases). V was shortened by 0 bases and J by 6 bases, with 14 bases between the two germline ends. The CDR3 length is 15 residues. Germline CDR1 SGHDN, CDR2 FVKESK. This CDR3 is CASSQEGGLGPEAFF. The DNA of the CDR3 is TGTGCCAGCAGCCAAGAAGGGGGTTTGGGTCCTGAAGCTTTCTTT.

The chain couples TRBV10-3 to TRBJ1-2; D ambiguous. Germline CDR1 is ENHRY and CDR2 is SYGVKD. CDR3 length equals 13 residues. V gave up 4 bases and J gave up 2 bases, with 8 bases separating them. In DNA, the CDR3 is TGTGCCATCAGTGGGGCAGAAAACTATGGCTACACCTTC. It codes for CAISGAENYGYTF.

The J gene is TRBJ2-3, the V gene TRBV5-1; 8 nucleotides line up with TRBD1. The CDR3 contains 18 residues. The V segment lost 0 bases and the J segment 3 bases; nucleotides outside the gene matches: 12. CDR1 SGHRS and CDR2 YFSETQ come from the germline V gene. The CDR3 DNA reads as TGCGCCAGCAGCTTGGTTCAGGGGGCTTTCGGGAAGACAGATACGCAGTATTTT. It encodes CASSLVQGAFGKTDTQYF.

The chain recombines TRBV19 with TRBJ2-6, with D tentatively TRBD2 (7 bases). Trimming left V 5 bases short and J 6 bases short, with 17 bases between. CDR1 LNHDA and CDR2 SQIVND come from the germline V gene (reference sequence). The CDR3 covers 16 residues. CDR3 bases: TGTGCCAGTAGTGCCCTACCCGCGGGGGCGGCCAACGTCCTGACTTTC. Translating it yields CASSALPAGAANVLTF.

The CDR3 DNA sequence: TGTGCCAGCAGTGCGACGACAGGGGGTGGCAATCAGCCCCAGCATTTT. This gives the protein CASSATTGGGNQPQHF. The chain combines TRBV2 with TRBJ1-5; 9 bases match TRBD1. CDR1 and CDR2 (germline): SNHLY, FYNNEI. This CDR3 contains 16 residues. Trimming cost V 4 bases and J 2 bases; bases outside gene matches: 6.

This chain uses TRBV5-1 with TRBJ2-2; TRBD1 matches at 8 bases. The CDR3 sequence is 17 residues long. J was trimmed by 0 bases and V by 3 bases; bases with no gene match: 7. Germline CDR1 reads SGHRS; CDR2 reads YFSETQ. CDR3: CASSWGDRGANTGELFF. Written as DNA, the CDR3 is TGCGCCAGCAGCTGGGGAGACAGGGGTGCGAACACCGGGGAGCTGTTTTTT.

The chain joins TRBV20-1 to TRBJ1-2; D may be TRBD1 (6 bases). Germline V gives CDR1 DFQATT, CDR2 SNEGSKA (reference sequence). This CDR3 has 11 amino acids. CDR3 loop: CSPGQFYGYTF. CDR3 coding DNA: TGCAGCCCCGGACAGTTCTATGGCTACACCTTC.

This clone was recorded a few times. The chain is built from TRBV6-5 and TRBJ1-2; TRBD1 aligns across 8 bases. Germline CDR1 reads MNHEY; CDR2 reads SVGAGI. The CDR3 loop spans 13 amino acids. The V gene end was trimmed by 2 bases and the J gene end by 8 bases; junction bases not matched to a gene: 4. The CDR3 coding sequence is TGTGCCAGCAGTTACCCCAGGGGGCAAGGCTACACCTTC. Amino acid sequence: CASSYPRGQGYTF.

This clone turned up a few times. The chain carries TRBV7-9 and TRBJ2-7; D possibly corresponds to TRBD1 (6 bases). This CDR3 region has 12 residues. V was cut by 5 bases and J by 6 bases, with 11 bases left in between. The germline CDR1 and CDR2 sequences are SEHNR and FQNEAQ (reference sequence). The CDR3 here is CASSKEGVEQYF. For the CDR3, the DNA is TGTGCCAGCAGCAAAGAGGGGGTCGAGCAGTACTTC.

This clone was observed a single time. The chain joins TRBV25-1 to TRBJ2-2, with 12 bases matching TRBD2. This CDR3 is built from 17 residues. The junction had 4 bases not matched to a gene; V was cut back by 2 bases and J by 3 bases. In germline, CDR1 is MGHDK, CDR2 SYGVNS. The DNA of the CDR3 is TGTGCCAGCAGTGAACCTAGCGGGGGGGGTTACACCGGGGAGCTGTTTTTT. Translation: CASSEPSGGGYTGELFF.

The chain joins TRBV25-1 to TRBJ1-5, with 10 bases identical to TRBD1. This CDR3 contains 17 residues. Germline-derived CDR1 and CDR2 are MGHDK and SYGVNS. With 0 bases clipped from V and 7 bases from J, the junction kept 9 bases outside the gene matches. DNA for the CDR3: TGTGCCAGCAGTGAATATATTCAAGGACAGGGGGAACAGCCCCAGCATTTT. The encoded protein is CASSEYIQGQGEQPQHF.

The J gene is TRBJ2-7, the V gene TRBV2, with a tentative D call TRBD2 (7 bases). CDR1 is SNHLY and CDR2 is FYNNEI in the germline V gene. V was cut by 7 bases and J by 2 bases, with 15 bases left in between. The CDR3 consists of 14 residues. CDR3 sequence reads: CASTEGGGAYEQYF. CDR3 DNA sequence: TGTGCCAGCACCGAGGGGGGAGGGGCCTACGAGCAGTACTTC.

The chain links TRBV7-9 to TRBJ2-1; 10 nucleotides align to TRBD1. V dropped 4 bases and J dropped 0; count of bases not matched to a gene: 9. Germline-derived CDR1 and CDR2 are SEHNR and FQNEAQ (reference sequence). The CDR3 is 18 residues long. CDR3 sequence reads: CASSSTRDRGSSYNEQFF. The CDR3 bases are TGTGCCAGCAGCTCCACCCGGGACAGGGGAAGCTCCTACAATGAGCAGTTCTTC.

A single count supports this clone. This chain uses TRBV6-1 with TRBJ2-5, with a possible D match to TRBD2 (6 bases). The CDR3 is made up of 17 amino acids. Looked up from germline, CDR1 is MNHNS and CDR2 is SASEGT. V shed 2 bases and J shed 2 bases, with 18 bases lying between them. This CDR3 is CASSEPQHRDFQETQYF. CDR3 nucleotide sequence: TGTGCCAGCAGTGAACCGCAACACCGGGACTTTCAAGAGACCCAGTACTTC.

As to this clone: The same CDR3 can be traced to other DNA sequences in this sample. J is TRBJ2-3 and V is TRBV19, with D unclear. This CDR3 is 13 amino acids long. Germline V lookup: CDR1 LNHDA, CDR2 SQIVND (reference sequence). V lost 3 bases, J lost 3 bases, and 7 bases lay in between. The CDR3 nucleotides are TGTGCCAGTAGTATTCCCAGTACAGATACGCAGTATTTT. Translated, it gives CASSIPSTDTQYF.

This rearrangement joins TRBV6-1 to TRBJ1-3, with a possible D match to TRBD1 (5 bases). Germline loops: CDR1 MNHNS, CDR2 SASEGT. With 8 bases removed from V and 3 bases from J, the gap between germline ends came to 11 bases. The CDR3 covers 13 residues. The chain's CDR3 is CASGGVNGNTIYF. CDR3 bases: TGTGCCAGCGGGGGGGTCAATGGAAACACCATATATTTT.

The chain carries TRBV5-8 and TRBJ2-7, with TRBD1 identical over 10 bases. V trimming: 2 bases; J trimming: 4 bases; junction bases outside the gene matches: 3. This CDR3 has 14 amino acids. Per germline, CDR1 SGHTS and CDR2 YDEGEE. DNA of the CDR3: TGTGCCAGCAGCTTAGGGGGACAGGGGTACGAGCAGTACTTC. It yields the protein CASSLGGQGYEQYF.

The chain is built from TRBV7-3 and TRBJ2-6, with D maybe TRBD1 (5 bases). Germline V gene sequence: CDR1 SGHTA, CDR2 FQGTGA. The V end was cut by 4 bases, the J end by 2 bases, with 15 bases between. The CDR3 runs 17 residues. The CDR3 is CASSSKGQGTGANVLTF. The CDR3 nucleotides read TGTGCCAGCAGCTCCAAGGGGCAGGGCACTGGGGCCAACGTCCTGACTTTC.

Concerning this clone itself: This sample includes further DNA sequences coding for the same CDR3. The rearrangement links TRBV5-4 to TRBJ2-4; D call uncertain. CDR1 and CDR2 (germline): SGHNT, YYREEE (reference sequence). This CDR3 spans 14 amino acids. V was trimmed by 4 bases and J by 0 bases, leaving 8 bases between them. The CDR3 DNA reads as TGTGCCAGCAGCCCTACCCTAGCCAAAAACATTCAGTACTTC. Protein sequence: CASSPTLAKNIQYF.